This TCR beta chain was documented in a study of tumor-infiltrating lymphocytes in primary liver carcinoma. Trimming stripped 2 bases from V and 4 bases from J, with 9 bases between. This CDR3 has 13 amino acids. CDR1 is MDHEN and CDR2 is SYDVKM in the germline V gene. Study-wide results and caveats: Detection in all five tumor regions applied to only about 7-24% of top clones.

This clonotype showed up many times. Its antigen is still unknown. The input was around 0.5 ug total RNA; TCR beta cDNA was made from it with a constant-region primer. Three nested multiplex PCR rounds of slightly modified ARM-PCR generated TCR beta libraries. The first two PCR rounds used TRBV1-TRBV30 forward primers with a C-beta reverse primer, roughly 10 cycles each. TCRdb recomputed calls from the multiplex PCR reads with MiXCR, one row per CDR3 protein. The sample has about 78,000 distinct CDR3 sequences, 71% seen once. Extraction of RNA together with DNA used about 17-31 mg of unsorted bulk tissue. Chronic HBV infection was present in the patients, who were treatment-naive. Samples came from superior, inferior, lateral poles and tumor centre.

The receptor comes from a woman aged 60-70 years with primary liver carcinoma and hepatitis B virus infection. The sample comprised liver tumor tissue from sampling region 4. This sample's subset: tumor region T4, right-lateral pole. The chain carries TRBV28 and TRBJ2-7; D call uncertain. CDR3 DNA sequence: TGTGCCAGCAGTTTACCTCCCCGGTACGAGCAGTACTTC. The encoded protein is CASSLPPRYEQYF.